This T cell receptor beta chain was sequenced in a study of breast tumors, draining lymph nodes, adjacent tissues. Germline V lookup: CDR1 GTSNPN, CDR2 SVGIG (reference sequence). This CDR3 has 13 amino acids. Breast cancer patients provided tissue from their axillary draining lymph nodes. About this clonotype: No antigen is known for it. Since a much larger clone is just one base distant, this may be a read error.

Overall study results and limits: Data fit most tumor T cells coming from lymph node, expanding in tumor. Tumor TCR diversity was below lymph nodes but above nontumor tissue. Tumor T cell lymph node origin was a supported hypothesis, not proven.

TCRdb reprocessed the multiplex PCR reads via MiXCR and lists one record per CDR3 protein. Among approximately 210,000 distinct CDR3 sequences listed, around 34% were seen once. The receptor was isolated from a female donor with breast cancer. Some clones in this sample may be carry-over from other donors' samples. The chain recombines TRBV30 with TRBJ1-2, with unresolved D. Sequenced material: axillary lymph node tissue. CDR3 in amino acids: CARRSLSNYGYTF. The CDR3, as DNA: TGTGCCCGGAGGAGCTTGAGTAACTATGGCTACACCTTC.